This T cell receptor (beta chain) originates from a study of blood T cell repertoires in COVID-19. Background on the study: Samples representing acute and convalescent COVID-19 were sourced from the United States, Italy and Spain.

The CDR3 loop spans 13 amino acids. V was trimmed by 8 bases and J by 10 bases, leaving 15 bases between them. CDR1 MNHEY and CDR2 SMNVEV come from the germline V gene (reference sequence). Clones were read by immunoSEQ multiplex PCR, and TCRdb kept only the in-frame ones, dropping some. The sample lists about 150,000 clones, 70% to 90% occurring once. Participant ages covered roughly 18 to 89 years across 24 US areas. Cohorts were based on clinical histories the participants reported. Recovery meant two consecutive negative NP/OP PCR tests, professional clearance, or resolved symptoms. This sequence originates from a woman aged 50 to 60 who had recovered from COVID-19. This chain links TRBV27 with TRBJ1-6; the D gene is possibly TRBD1 (5 bases). Sequenced material: PBMCs or T cells enriched from blood (not recorded which). In DNA form, the CDR3 reads TGTGCCAGCCGCGCGGGGGGTGGGTCACCCCTCCACTTT. Protein sequence: CASRAGGGSPLHF.